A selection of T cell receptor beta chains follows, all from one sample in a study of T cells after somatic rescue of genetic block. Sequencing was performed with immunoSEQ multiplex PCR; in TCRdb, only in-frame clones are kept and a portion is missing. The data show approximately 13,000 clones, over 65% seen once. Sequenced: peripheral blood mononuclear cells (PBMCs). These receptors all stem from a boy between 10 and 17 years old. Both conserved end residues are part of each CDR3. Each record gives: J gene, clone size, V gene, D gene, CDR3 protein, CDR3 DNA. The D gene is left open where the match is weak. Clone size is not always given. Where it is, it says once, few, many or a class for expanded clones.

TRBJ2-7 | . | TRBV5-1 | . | CASSLAQAGVYEQYF | TGCGCCAGCAGCTTGGCCCAAGCCGGGGTATACGAGCAGTACTTC
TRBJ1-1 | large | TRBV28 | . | CASSFWNTEAFF | TGTGCCAGCAGTTTTTGGAACACTGAAGCTTTCTTT
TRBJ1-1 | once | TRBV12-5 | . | CASQLGLEDTEAFF | TGTGCTAGTCAGTTGGGACTAGAGGACACTGAAGCTTTCTTT
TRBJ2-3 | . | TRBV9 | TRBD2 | CASSVDQRGIWGDTQYF | TGTGCCAGCAGCGTAGACCAGCGGGGGATTTGGGGAGATACGCAGTATTTT
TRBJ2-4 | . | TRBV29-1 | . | CSVAPGLTGLAKNIQYF | TGCAGCGTTGCCCCGGGCCTTACGGGTCTAGCCAAAAACATTCAGTACTTC
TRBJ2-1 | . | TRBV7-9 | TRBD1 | CAILQGISYNEQFF | TGTGCCATTCTACAGGGGATAAGCTACAATGAGCAGTTCTTC
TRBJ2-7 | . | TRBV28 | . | CASSLPGMGFEQYF | TGTGCCAGCAGTTTACCGGGAATGGGATTCGAGCAGTACTTC
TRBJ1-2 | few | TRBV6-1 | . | CASSEKGNANYGYTF | TGTGCCAGCAGTGAAAAAGGAAATGCCAACTATGGCTACACCTTC
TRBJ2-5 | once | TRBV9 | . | CASSVETGRETQYF | TGTGCCAGCAGCGTAGAAACAGGGCGAGAGACCCAGTACTTC
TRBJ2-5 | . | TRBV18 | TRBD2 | CASSRPGLAGNGPKTQYF | TGTGCCAGCTCACGACCGGGACTAGCGGGGAACGGTCCAAAGACCCAGTACTTC
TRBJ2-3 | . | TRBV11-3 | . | CASSRGETDTQYF | TGTGCCAGCAGCAGGGGGGAAACAGATACGCAGTATTTT
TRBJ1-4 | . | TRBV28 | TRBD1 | CASTGTAFNEKLFF | TGTGCCAGCACGGGGACAGCCTTTAATGAAAAACTGTTTTTT
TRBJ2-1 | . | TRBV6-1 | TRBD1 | CASSDSTGGRNEQFF | TGTGCCAGCAGCGACTCGACAGGGGGCCGAAATGAGCAGTTCTTC
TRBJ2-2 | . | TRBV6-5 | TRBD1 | CASNHQGAGELFF | TGTGCCAGCAACCACCAGGGGGCGGGGGAGCTGTTTTTT
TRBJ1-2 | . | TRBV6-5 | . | CASSYASSGVYGYTF | TGTGCCAGCAGTTACGCATCGTCAGGGGTCTATGGCTACACCTTC
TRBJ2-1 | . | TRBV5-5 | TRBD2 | CASSSGLAGYSYNEQFF | TGTGCCAGCAGCTCCGGACTAGCGGGATACTCCTACAATGAGCAGTTCTTC
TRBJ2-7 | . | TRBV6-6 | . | CASTSGQRNYEQYF | TGTGCCAGCACATCTGGACAGCGAAACTACGAGCAGTACTTC
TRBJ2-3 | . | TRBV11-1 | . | CASRLVRSTDTQYF | TGTGCCAGCAGACTGGTCCGGAGCACAGATACGCAGTATTTT
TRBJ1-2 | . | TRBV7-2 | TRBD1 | CASSLPQGRSYGYTF | TGTGCCAGCAGCCTCCCACAGGGGCGCAGCTATGGCTACACCTTC
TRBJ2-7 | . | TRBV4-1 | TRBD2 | CASSHPTSGTSYEQYF | TGCGCCAGCAGCCACCCTACTAGCGGGACCTCCTACGAGCAGTACTTC
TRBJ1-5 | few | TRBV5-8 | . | CASSPLRGSNQPQHF | TGTGCCAGCAGCCCTCTTCGGGGGAGCAATCAGCCCCAGCATTTT
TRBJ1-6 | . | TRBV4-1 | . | CASSPPDNSPLHF | TGCGCCAGCAGCCCCCCAGATAATTCACCCCTCCACTTT
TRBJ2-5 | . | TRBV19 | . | CASNPGPRGETQYF | TGTGCCAGTAATCCCGGCCCCCGGGGAGAGACCCAGTACTTC
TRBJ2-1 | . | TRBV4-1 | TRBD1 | CASSQDPGQGVYNEQFF | TGCGCCAGCAGCCAAGATCCCGGACAGGGGGTGTACAATGAGCAGTTCTTC
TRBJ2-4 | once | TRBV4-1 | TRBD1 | CASSPQGQGAPPKNIQYF | TGCGCCAGCAGCCCCCAGGGGCAGGGGGCGCCCCCGAAAAACATTCAGTACTTC
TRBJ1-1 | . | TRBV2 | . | CASSKAPPNTEAFF | TGTGCCAGCAGTAAAGCCCCGCCGAACACTGAAGCTTTCTTT
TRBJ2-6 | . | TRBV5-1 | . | CASNRRGANVLTF | TGCGCCAGCAACCGGCGGGGGGCCAACGTCCTGACTTTC
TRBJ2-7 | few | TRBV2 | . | CASREGFYEQYF | TGTGCCAGCAGGGAGGGGTTTTACGAGCAGTACTTC
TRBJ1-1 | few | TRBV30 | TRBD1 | CACQGQGRTEAFF | TGTGCCTGCCAAGGACAGGGTAGAACTGAAGCTTTCTTT
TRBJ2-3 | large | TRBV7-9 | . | CASSPTSISTNTQYF | TGTGCCAGCAGCCCGACGTCGATATCCACAAATACGCAGTATTTT
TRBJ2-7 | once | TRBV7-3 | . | CASSLTRKGWEQYF | TGTGCCAGCAGCTTAACTAGGAAGGGATGGGAGCAGTACTTC
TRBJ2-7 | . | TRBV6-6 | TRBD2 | CASSYSAGEGYEQYF | TGTGCCAGCAGTTACTCGGCGGGGGAAGGCTACGAGCAGTACTTC
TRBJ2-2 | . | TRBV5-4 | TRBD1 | CASSKQGASTGELFF | TGTGCCAGCAGCAAACAGGGGGCGAGCACCGGGGAGCTGTTTTTT
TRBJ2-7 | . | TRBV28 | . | CASGSGIPYEQYF | TGTGCCAGCGGCTCCGGGATTCCCTACGAGCAGTACTTC
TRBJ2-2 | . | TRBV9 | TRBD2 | CASSSRTSGRNTGELFF | TGTGCCAGCAGCTCCCGGACTAGCGGGAGGAACACCGGGGAGCTGTTTTTT
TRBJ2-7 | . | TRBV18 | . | CASSSQGKYEQYF | TGTGCCAGCTCATCACAAGGAAAGTACGAGCAGTACTTC
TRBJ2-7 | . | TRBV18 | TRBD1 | CAGGRTGNEQYF | TGTGCCGGGGGGAGGACAGGGAACGAGCAGTACTTC
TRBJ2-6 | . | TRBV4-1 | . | CASSQEGGQFSGANVLTF | TGCGCCAGCAGCCAAGAGGGGGGACAGTTCTCTGGGGCCAACGTCCTGACTTTC
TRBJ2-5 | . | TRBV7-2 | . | CASSLAQKASAQYF | TGTGCCAGCAGCTTAGCGCAGAAAGCATCGGCCCAGTACTTC
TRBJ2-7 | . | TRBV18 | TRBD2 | CASSPPGLAGDEQYF | TGTGCCAGCTCACCACCGGGACTAGCGGGAGACGAGCAGTACTTC
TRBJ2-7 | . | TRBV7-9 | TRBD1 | CASSFGTGGGPPYEQYF | TGTGCCAGCAGCTTTGGGACAGGGGGCGGGCCTCCCTACGAGCAGTACTTC